Shown below are 28 T cell receptor beta chains from a single sample sequenced in a study of Ad26.COV2.S vaccination and SARS-CoV-2 variants. Treatment noted: around 19 received Ad26.COV2.S at low or high dose, single or two shots; a few received placebo; per-sample allocation not given. The samples were gathered on day 63 after the first injection of vaccine or placebo. The method was immunoSEQ multiplex PCR; TCRdb's version includes in-frame clones alone and lacks a portion of them. Seen here are around 300,000 clones, 70% to 90% observed once, and the top ten hold around 10%. The sequencing used peripheral blood, collected in a trial of Ad26.COV2.S vaccine versus placebo. All receptors come from a person between 18 and 65 years old who received the Ad26.COV2.S COVID-19 vaccine or a placebo.

The chain combines TRBV18 with TRBJ1-1; TRBD1 is a possible D gene (5 bases). The ends were cut back, 5 bases at V and 1 base at J, with 11 bases in the middle. The CDR3 has 14 residues. Germline lookup yields CDR1 KGHSH and CDR2 LQKENI. CDR3 sequence: CASSSTEGNTEAFF. In nucleotides, the CDR3 is TGTGCCAGCTCATCGACAGAAGGGAACACTGAAGCTTTCTTT.

V gene TRBV4-1 combines with J gene TRBJ1-2; D is uncertain. V was clipped by 0 bases and J by 4 bases, with 15 bases between them. The V gene's germline CDR1 is MGHRA and CDR2 YSYEKL. This CDR3 has 16 residues. The CDR3 sequence: CASSQDETAWGYGYTF. The CDR3 DNA reads as TGCGCCAGCAGCCAAGATGAAACAGCATGGGGCTATGGCTACACCTTC.

V usage is TRBV7-2 and J usage is TRBJ2-7; 9 positions agree with TRBD1. The CDR3 length is 17 residues. V shed 5 bases, J shed 2 bases, and the junction held 13 bases outside the gene matches. Germline loops: CDR1 SGHTA, CDR2 FQGNSA. CDR3 amino acids: CASSLPGTGILTYEQYF. The CDR3 DNA sequence: TGTGCCAGCAGCCTTCCCGGGACAGGGATTCTTACCTACGAGCAGTACTTC.

This clone has only a few counts. The chain's CDR3 is CASAANYGYTF. CDR3 bases: TGTGCCAGCGCAGCAAACTATGGCTACACCTTC. The V call is TRBV28, the J call TRBJ1-2; D uncertain. The germline gives CDR1 MDHEN, CDR2 SYDVKM. CDR3 size: 11 residues. The V end was cut by 8 bases, the J end by 2 bases, with 6 bases between.

The chain is built from TRBV4-2 and TRBJ1-2; D is uncertain. V lost 0 bases to trimming and J lost 8 bases, with 10 bases between them. Germline CDR1 reads LGHNA; CDR2 reads YNFKEQ. The CDR3 contains 13 residues. The CDR3 DNA is TGTGCCAGCAGCCAAGACGGCAGTGAGGGCTACACCTTC. Amino acid sequence: CASSQDGSEGYTF.

This clone was counted once. This chain joins TRBV15 and TRBJ2-7, with TRBD2 matching over 8 bases. The CDR3 has 14 residues. Germline values: CDR1 LNHNV, CDR2 YYDKDF (reference sequence). With 3 bases clipped from V and 8 bases from J, the junction kept 9 bases outside the gene matches. The chain's CDR3 is CATSSRGLDSQQYF. For the CDR3, the DNA is TGTGCCACCAGCAGCAGGGGACTAGATTCTCAGCAGTACTTC. The variable domain in full, with the rest retrieved from reference TRBV15 and TRBJ2-7, is DAMVIQNPRYQVTQFGKPVTLSCSQTLNHNVMYWYQQKSSQAPKLLFHYYDKDFNNEADTPDNFQSRRPNTSFCFLDIRSPGLGDTAMYLCATSSRGLDSQQYFGPGTRLTVT.

The V gene is TRBV10-2, the J gene TRBJ2-7, with D unclear. CDR3 length: 15 residues. Deletions cut 4 bases from V and 0 bases from J, with 13 bases between. Germline CDR1 is WSHSY and CDR2 is SAAADI. This CDR3 reads CASSVGRLSSYEQYF. In nucleotides, the CDR3 is TGCGCCAGCAGTGTGGGCAGGTTGAGCTCCTACGAGCAGTACTTC.

The CDR3 reads CASSLAYTGYNSPLHF. The CDR3 region has the DNA TGTGCCAGCAGCTTGGCCTATACGGGATATAATTCACCCCTCCACTTT. V usage is TRBV5-4 and J usage is TRBJ1-6; D ambiguous. Germline V gene lookup returns CDR1 SGHNT and CDR2 YYREEE (reference sequence). The V end lost 0 bases, the J end lost 4 bases, and 11 bases lay between the germline ends. The CDR3 loop spans 16 amino acids.

The chain recombines TRBV7-2 with TRBJ2-5; TRBD1 matches at 9 bases. V gave up 4 bases and J gave up 2 bases; unmatched junction bases: 8. CDR1 and CDR2 (germline): SGHTA, FQGNSA. The CDR3 has 16 amino acids. As DNA, the CDR3 is TGTGCCAGCAGCTGGGACAGGGTTCTCGGGCAAGAGACCCAGTACTTC. Its protein is CASSWDRVLGQETQYF.

As to this clone: Compared with germline, one end of the junction differs, possibly owing to a read error. V usage is TRBV6-5 and J usage is TRBJ1-2; maybe TRBD1 (5 bases). The CDR3 extends over 14 amino acids. The germline CDR1 and CDR2 sequences are MNHEY and SVGAGI. CDR3 bases: TGTGCCAGCAGTAACTCGGCCAGGGCGGATGGCTACACCTTC. This encodes CASSNSARADGYTF.

The chain is built from TRBV10-3 and TRBJ1-2; D gene ambiguous. CDR1 and CDR2 (germline): ENHRY, SYGVKD. The V end lost 0 bases, the J end lost 7 bases, and 3 bases lay between the germline ends. This CDR3 is 11 amino acids long. In DNA, the CDR3 is TGTGCCATCAGTGAGTCGCCTGGCTACACCTTC. It codes for CAISESPGYTF.

This clone was recorded once. The CDR3 nucleotides are TGTGCCAGCAGTTTAGGTGGCAGATACAATGAGCAGTTCTTC. Translation: CASSLGGRYNEQFF. The chain has TRBV27 and TRBJ2-1; D ambiguous. Germline CDR1 reads MNHEY; CDR2 reads SMNVEV (reference sequence). Trimming removed 2 bases from V and 4 bases from J, with 9 bases in between. This CDR3 has 14 residues.

This clone was seen repeatedly, ten times or more. This sequence joins TRBV2 and TRBJ2-1; possibly TRBD2 for D (5 bases). V was cut by 6 bases and J by 0 bases, with 18 bases left in between. The CDR3 has 17 residues. CDR1 is SNHLY, CDR2 FYNNEI, per germline. The CDR3 here is CASSASSTSSSYNEQFF. The CDR3 DNA reads as TGTGCCAGCAGCGCATCTAGCACCTCAAGCTCCTACAATGAGCAGTTCTTC.

This clone was recorded only once. A read error may account for a junction end that differs from germline. This chain joins TRBV3-1 (or the pseudogene TRBV3-2) and TRBJ1-5, with D unclear. CDR1 LGHDT and CDR2 YNNKEL come from the germline V gene (reference sequence). The CDR3 consists of 17 residues. CDR3 sequence reads: CASSPSPGFPSDQPQHF. Here the CDR3 DNA reads TGTGCCAGCAGCCCCAGCCCGGGCTTTCCTAGCGATCAGCCCCAGCATTTT.

CDR3 DNA sequence: TGCGCCAGCAGCCCGTTTGGGGCAGGCTCCACGAACACTGAAGCTTTCTTT. Translated, it gives CASSPFGAGSTNTEAFF. The chain combines TRBV5-1 with TRBJ1-1; a weak D match, TRBD1 (5 bases). V lost 4 bases, J lost 1 base, and 20 bases lay in between. The CDR3 loop spans 17 amino acids. In germline, CDR1 is SGHRS, CDR2 YFSETQ.

This clone was seen only once. The chain couples TRBV19 to TRBJ1-2, with D unclear. CDR1 is LNHDA and CDR2 is SQIVND in the germline V gene (reference sequence). Trimming pared 4 bases from V and 8 bases from J, leaving 8 bases between. The CDR3 totals 11 residues. The CDR3 reads CASSTTLGYTF. The DNA for the CDR3 is TGTGCCAGTAGTACCACCTTGGGCTACACCTTC. The entire variable domain, with the rest obtained from reference TRBV19 and TRBJ1-2, is as follows: DGGITQSPKYLFRKEGQNVTLSCEQNLNHDAMYWYRQDPGQGLRLIYYSQIVNDFQKGDIAEGYSVSREKKESFPLTVTSAQKNPTAFYLCASSTTLGYTFGSGTRLTVV.

V is TRBV7-2 and J is TRBJ1-4, with 9 bases matching TRBD1. Germline V CDR1 and CDR2: SGHTA, FQGNSA. The CDR3 length is 18 residues. Germline trimming cut 3 bases from V and 3 bases from J; bases unmatched to any gene: 11. The CDR3 protein is CASSFGLNRGLSNEKLFF. CDR3 sequence (DNA): TGTGCCAGCAGCTTCGGTTTGAACAGGGGGCTGTCTAATGAAAAACTGTTTTTT.

This rearrangement joins TRBV19 to TRBJ2-7; D is possibly TRBD2 (6 bases). V gave up 5 bases and J gave up 0 bases, with 17 bases separating them. Germline V gives CDR1 LNHDA, CDR2 SQIVND (reference sequence). The CDR3 extends over 16 amino acids. The CDR3 nucleotides read TGTGCCAGTAGTTCCGGGACTTTCGGATCCTCCTACGAGCAGTACTTC. This translates into CASSSGTFGSSYEQYF.

The rearrangement joins TRBV5-6 to TRBJ2-7, with 9 nucleotides matching TRBD1. CDR3 length: 15 residues. The trim removed 4 bases at V and 3 bases at J, leaving 8 bases unmatched. Germline V CDR1 and CDR2: SGHDT, YYEEEE. CDR3 sequence reads: CASSATGTGIYEQYF. CDR3 DNA: TGTGCCAGCAGCGCTACCGGGACAGGGATCTACGAGCAGTACTTC.

The rearrangement joins TRBV6-2 or TRBV6-3 to TRBJ2-1; D could derive from TRBD1 or TRBD2 (5 bases each). Germline CDR1 and CDR2: MNHEY and SVGEGT. This CDR3 is built from 11 residues. Trimming pared 4 bases from V and 13 bases from J, leaving 11 bases between. This chain's CDR3 is CASSWGFGQFF. For the CDR3, the DNA is TGTGCCAGCAGTTGGGGGTTTGGCCAGTTCTTC.

The chain recombines TRBV4-2 with TRBJ1-2; the match to TRBD1 covers 7 bases. The length of the CDR3 is 15 residues. With V trimmed by 2 bases and J by 4 bases, 7 bases remained unmatched. Germline CDR1 and CDR2: LGHNA and YNFKEQ. CDR3 bases: TGTGCCAGCAGCCAAACCAGGGGGGAGGGCTATGGCTACACCTTC. Translating it yields CASSQTRGEGYGYTF.

There are a few counts of this clone. V gene TRBV4-3 combines with J gene TRBJ1-5; D not resolved. V was trimmed by 1 base and J by 4 bases, leaving 5 bases between them. The length of the CDR3 is 13 residues. Germline V gene sequence: CDR1 LGHNA, CDR2 YSLEER. This chain's CDR3 is CASSQGRNQPQHF. CDR3 sequence (DNA): TGCGCCAGCAGCCAAGGCCGAAATCAGCCCCAGCATTTT.

This clone was seen just once. CDR3 sequence: CASSSTGWETQYF. DNA for the CDR3: TGTGCCAGCAGCTCGACTGGGTGGGAGACCCAGTACTTC. This chain joins TRBV7-2 and TRBJ2-5, with D hard to call. CDR1 SGHTA and CDR2 FQGNSA come from the germline V gene. CDR3 length equals 13 residues. V was trimmed by 4 bases and J by 5 bases, leaving 11 bases between them.

This chain links TRBV19 with TRBJ2-1; D uncertain. Germline assignment: CDR1 LNHDA and CDR2 SQIVND (reference sequence). V shed 4 bases and J shed 8 bases, with 6 bases lying between them. The CDR3 is 11 amino acids. As DNA, the CDR3 is TGTGCCAGTAGTAAGGGCCATGAGCAGTTCTTC. Translation: CASSKGHEQFF.

This clone was seen once. The rearrangement links TRBV25-1 to TRBJ2-5; 8 bases line up with TRBD1. The V segment lost 8 bases and the J segment 3 bases; nucleotides outside the gene matches: 5. Germline CDR1 is MGHDK and CDR2 is SYGVNS. The length of the CDR3 is 13 residues. CDR3 nucleotide sequence: TGTGCCAGCCTAGGACAGGGAGAAGAGACCCAGTACTTC. It translates to CASLGQGEETQYF.

CDR3 bases: TGTGCCATCAGTGACAGGGAGGCCACTGAAGCTTTCTTT. Its translation is CAISDREATEAFF. The V and J genes are TRBV10-3 and TRBJ1-1; D is possibly TRBD1 (5 bases). The length of the CDR3 is 13 residues. Germline CDR1 is ENHRY and CDR2 is SYGVKD. V lost 3 bases, J lost 4 bases, and 9 bases lay in between.

This clone was seen more than once but under ten times. J is TRBJ2-6 and V is TRBV7-3; 8 bases map to TRBD1. The CDR3 runs 17 residues. V dropped 2 bases and J dropped 0; count of bases not matched to a gene: 3. Germline assignment: CDR1 SGHTA and CDR2 FQGTGA. CDR3 DNA sequence: TGTGCCAGCAGCTTAGGGACAGGCTACTCTGGGGCCAACGTCCTGACTTTC. It yields the protein CASSLGTGYSGANVLTF.

The chain links TRBV9 to TRBJ2-6, with TRBD2 matching 7 bases. Germline values: CDR1 SGDLS, CDR2 YYNGEE. Trimming took 0 bases from V and 0 from J; bases not matched to a gene: 6. The CDR3 has 18 residues. The CDR3 coding sequence is TGTGCCAGCAGCGTAGGCGTAGCGGGCCGCTCTGGGGCCAACGTCCTGACTTTC. Translated, it gives CASSVGVAGRSGANVLTF.